This paragraph covers one TCR beta chain sequence. This entry belongs to a study of blood T cell repertoires in COVID-19. Study in general: Both acute and convalescent COVID-19 samples were obtained from the United States, Italy and Spain. Sample material is recorded as cDNA or gDNA derived from T cells, B-cell-depleted T cells, or PBMCs.

The method was immunoSEQ multiplex PCR; TCRdb's version includes in-frame clones alone and lacks a portion of them. The sample has a few hundred thousand clones, about 90% seen once. This TCR was recovered from a woman aged 50 to 60 with acute or convalescent COVID-19. Sequencing input: peripheral blood.

CDR3 in DNA: TGTGCCAGTAGTTCAGCGGGAGCGGGTGGCGGGGAGCTGTTTTTT. Amino acid sequence: CASSSAGAGGGELFF. The chain employs TRBV19 and TRBJ2-2; 8 bases line up with TRBD2. The germline gives CDR1 LNHDA, CDR2 SQIVND (reference sequence). The CDR3 sequence is 15 residues long. After removal of 5 bases from V and 7 bases from J, the junction contained 9 bases not matched to a gene.